This T cell receptor beta chain originates from a study of blood T cells in healthy people across ages. V shed 11 bases and J shed 3 bases, with 13 bases lying between them. CDR3 size: 13 residues. Alongside a J-beta primer mix, a sample-barcoded 5' primer served in a second PCR lasting roughly 6 to 12 cycles. The template-switch adaptor was a 5' adaptor with 12 random nucleotides. It tagged each cDNA molecule. Each sample yielded at least 3 million CDR3-containing paired-end reads. In TCRdb, the 5' RACE reads were re-called with MiXCR into one record per CDR3 protein. The data contain about 900,000 distinct CDR3 sequences, 62% of them singletons.

The sample consisted of blood. V is TRBV12-3 or TRBV12-4 and J is TRBJ1-4, with D possibly matching TRBD1 (6 bases). The receptor's source is a man aged 30 to 39 in good health. The CDR3 nucleotides read TGTGCCGGGGGCCCAGGGTCTAATGAAAAACTGTTTTTT. Amino acids: CAGGPGSNEKLFF.